This is a list of T cell receptor beta chains from one sample in a study of T cell clusters in autoimmune cytopenias. TCRdb reanalyzed the multiplex PCR reads, giving one entry per CDR3 protein sequence and no DNA. Its table records roughly 4,000 distinct CDR3 sequences. The sample also formed part of further work on T cell repertoires in aging, cancer and after chemotherapy.

Sequencing was done on a sample of peripheral blood. The receptors shown here come from a human donor in good health. The CDR3 runs from the conserved cysteine through the conserved F or W. Clone size, where shown, is once, few, many, or a class for clones that have expanded.

TRBV7-9	TRBJ1-2	medium-sized	CASAEDTNYGYTF
TRBV6-6	TRBJ1-3	medium-sized	CASSLSQGSGNTIYF
TRBV7-7	TRBJ2-5	.	CASSLVPGLGDETQYF
TRBV20-1	TRBJ1-1	.	CSARDRGTGDTEAFF
TRBV20-1	TRBJ2-2	.	CSARAGGTGELFF
TRBV11-1	TRBJ2-7	medium-sized	CASSHRVHEQYF
TRBV11-2	TRBJ2-3	medium-sized	CASSFSGGRFGADTQYF
TRBV5-6	TRBJ2-3	medium-sized	CASSSPRGGDTQYF
TRBV18	TRBJ1-1	.	CASSPGRTEAFF
TRBV6-4	TRBJ2-1	medium-sized	CASRLGTKGNEQFF
TRBV27	TRBJ1-2	medium-sized	CASSSLPISGYTF
TRBV12-3/TRBV12-4	TRBJ1-2	medium-sized	CASSLSGDSYGYTF
TRBV7-9	TRBJ2-1	.	CASSLAITSGGNFNEQFF
TRBV11-2	TRBJ2-5	.	CASSPPSLETQYF
TRBV6-2/TRBV6-3	TRBJ2-1	.	CASSSHSGTGGSSYNEQFF